Below, 18 T cell receptor beta chains from the same sample are listed, as sequenced in a study of T cell responses to AZD1222 COVID-19 vaccine (dated by TCRdb to the early 2020s). The sample's time point, from its label and the paper: baseline before first vaccination. Preparation of the library involved the immunoSEQ multiplex PCR assay. TCRdb provides this immuneACCESS table in a form limited to in-frame rearrangements. Some clones are lacking; in checked studies, under half of them reflect an unresolved V gene, and why the rest are absent is not known. Here the sample has approximately 150,000 clones; less than 95% occur a single time. Of the sample, 1.3% falls within the top ten clones. The source was peripheral blood, collected on day 0 of AZD1222 vaccination. Receptors originate from an adult in good health.

J is TRBJ1-6 and V is TRBV5-4; D is possibly TRBD1 (6 bases). V gave up 0 bases and J gave up 6 bases, with 7 bases separating them. Looked up from germline, CDR1 is SGHNT and CDR2 is YYREEE (reference sequence). The CDR3 runs to 14 residues. The CDR3 loop is CASSLEGGNSPLHF. In DNA form, the CDR3 reads TGTGCCAGCAGCTTGGAAGGGGGTAATTCACCCCTCCACTTT. Drawing the rest from reference TRBV5-4 and TRBJ1-6, the complete variable domain is ETGVTQSPTHLIKTRGQQVTLRCSSQSGHNTVSWYQQALGQGPQFIFQYYREEENGRGNFPPRFSGLQFPNYSSELNVNALELDDSALYLCASSLEGGNSPLHFGNGTRLTVT.

The CDR3 sequence: CASSPIGLAGAGELFF. The DNA of the CDR3 is TGTGCCAGCAGTCCGATTGGACTAGCGGGCGCCGGGGAGCTGTTTTTT. V and J are TRBV6-2 or TRBV6-3 and TRBJ2-2, with 11 bases matching TRBD2. J gave up 6 bases and V 5 bases, and 8 bases lay outside the gene matches. The germline V gene encodes CDR1 MNHEY and CDR2 SVGEGT. The CDR3 runs to 16 residues.

The chain combines TRBV4-1 with TRBJ1-1; no definite D call. V was shortened by 6 bases and J by 4 bases, with 15 bases between the two germline ends. Germline lookup yields CDR1 MGHRA and CDR2 YSYEKL. This CDR3 contains 14 residues. The CDR3 coding sequence is TGCGCCAGCAGAGGACTCCTCCTGGGCACTGAAGCTTTCTTT. This translates into CASRGLLLGTEAFF.

The chain has TRBV29-1 and TRBJ1-1; TRBD1 matches at 9 bases. CDR3 length: 13 residues. V shed 8 bases, J shed 1 base, and the junction held 5 bases outside the gene matches. CDR1 and CDR2 from the germline V gene are SQVTM and ANQGSEA. CDR3 in amino acids: CSSMTGGNTEAFF. CDR3 sequence (DNA): TGCAGCTCGATGACAGGGGGGAACACTGAAGCTTTCTTT.

The rearrangement joins TRBV12-3 or TRBV12-4 to TRBJ1-3; unclear D gene. This CDR3 spans 12 amino acids. V was pared by 3 bases and J by 4 bases, with 4 bases between. CDR3 amino acids: CASSFQGNTIYF. DNA of the CDR3: TGTGCCAGCAGTTTCCAGGGAAACACCATATATTTT.

This CDR3 reads CSVEDGGGRTDTQYF. The CDR3 DNA reads TGCAGCGTTGAAGACGGGGGTGGCCGCACAGATACGCAGTATTTT. The chain uses TRBV29-1 and TRBJ2-3; the D gene is possibly TRBD2 (6 bases). Trimming stripped 0 bases from V and 1 base from J, with 11 bases between. Germline V lookup: CDR1 SQVTM, CDR2 ANQGSEA. The length of the CDR3 is 15 residues.

The chain employs TRBV5-1 and TRBJ1-1, with no clear D. The CDR3 loop spans 14 amino acids. Germline CDR1 and CDR2: SGHRS and YFSETQ. V lost 0 bases, J lost 5 bases, and 11 bases lay in between. This CDR3 is CASSLGRVRTEAFF. The CDR3 region has the DNA TGCGCCAGCAGCTTGGGGCGGGTTAGAACTGAAGCTTTCTTT.

The V and J genes are TRBV4-3 and TRBJ2-3; D call uncertain. Germline lookup yields CDR1 LGHNA and CDR2 YSLEER. This CDR3 has 17 residues. V lost 0 bases and J 1 base, leaving 14 bases between the germline ends. The CDR3 bases are TGCGCCAGCAGCCAAGATTTGGGTGGGAAAGGCACAGATACGCAGTATTTT. Translated, it gives CASSQDLGGKGTDTQYF.

The chain is built from TRBV27 and TRBJ2-3; D possibly corresponds to TRBD1 (6 bases). The CDR3 totals 14 residues. Germline V gene sequence: CDR1 MNHEY, CDR2 SMNVEV (reference sequence). The V end was cut by 0 bases, the J end by 6 bases, with 10 bases between. The CDR3 bases are TGTGCCAGCAGTTTATCGCAGGGGACGGATACGCAGTATTTT. This gives the protein CASSLSQGTDTQYF.

V gene TRBV7-9 combines with J gene TRBJ1-1; D is unclear. The germline V and J ends were trimmed by 4 bases and 7 bases, with 19 bases remaining between them. The CDR3 runs 15 residues. Germline CDR1 is SEHNR and CDR2 is FQNEAQ (reference sequence). The CDR3 here is CASSSAPTATGEAFF. The CDR3 nucleotides are TGTGCCAGCAGCTCGGCACCTACAGCTACCGGTGAAGCTTTCTTT.

V and J are TRBV2 and TRBJ2-3, with D possibly being TRBD1 (5 bases). CDR1 and CDR2 (germline): SNHLY, FYNNEI. The CDR3 consists of 14 residues. The V gene lost 4 bases and the J gene lost 3 bases, with 11 bases spanning the gap. The CDR3 bases are TGTGCCAGCAGTGGTCAGGGCGGAACAGATACGCAGTATTTT. Its translation is CASSGQGGTDTQYF.

This rearrangement joins TRBV28 to TRBJ1-4; TRBD1 agrees at 9 bases. CDR1 MDHEN and CDR2 SYDVKM come from the germline V gene. V lost 4 bases, J lost 8 bases, and 5 bases stayed unmatched. This CDR3 has 14 residues. The CDR3 here is CASSSGQGFEKLFF. DNA of the CDR3: TGTGCCAGCAGTTCGGGACAGGGATTCGAAAAACTGTTTTTT.

The chain recombines TRBV6-5 with TRBJ1-2; TRBD1 matches at 8 bases. The CDR3 contains 14 residues. In germline, CDR1 is MNHEY, CDR2 SVGAGI. Trimming removed 6 bases from V and 5 bases from J; junction bases left unmatched: 8. CDR3 sequence (DNA): TGTGCCAGCAGGCTACTGACAGGGGATTATGGCTACACCTTC. Translating it yields CASRLLTGDYGYTF.

The rearrangement joins TRBV7-9 to TRBJ2-3; no definite D call. The CDR3 has 13 amino acids. V shed 0 bases and J shed 6 bases, with 7 bases lying between them. Per the germline V gene, CDR1 is SEHNR and CDR2 is FQNEAQ (reference sequence). The CDR3 here is CASSLAELDTQYF. Here the CDR3 DNA reads TGTGCCAGCAGCTTAGCGGAACTTGATACGCAGTATTTT. The entire variable domain, with the rest obtained from reference TRBV7-9 and TRBJ2-3, is as follows: DTGVSQNPRHKITKRGQNVTFRCDPISEHNRLYWYRQTLGQGPEFLTYFQNEAQLEKSRLLSDRFSAERPKGSFSTLEIQRTEQGDSAMYLCASSLAELDTQYFGPGTRLTVL.

V is TRBV28 and J is TRBJ2-3, with D tentatively TRBD2 (5 bases). From germline, CDR1 is MDHEN and CDR2 SYDVKM. The CDR3 consists of 13 residues. Trimming left V 6 bases short and J 5 bases short, with 12 bases between. CDR3 residues: CASRSGEGDTQYF. The DNA for the CDR3 is TGTGCCAGCAGATCCGGCGAGGGAGATACGCAGTATTTT. Variable domain in full (rest from reference TRBV28 and TRBJ2-3): DVKVTQSSRYLVKRTGEKVFLECVQDMDHENMFWYRQDPGLGLRLIYFSYDVKMKEKGDIPEGYSVSREKKERFSLILESASTNQTSMYLCASRSGEGDTQYFGPGTRLTVL.

The chain is built from TRBV5-5 and TRBJ1-5; D gene unclear. CDR1 is SGHKS, CDR2 YYEKEE, per germline (reference sequence). The V and J ends lost 0 bases and 9 bases respectively, with 19 bases between them. This CDR3 region has 16 residues. The CDR3: CASSLAPEAGGRPQHF. Written as DNA, the CDR3 is TGTGCCAGCAGCTTGGCCCCTGAGGCCGGAGGGCGGCCCCAGCATTTT.

The CDR3 reads CASRWVVSSYNEQFF. The CDR3 bases are TGTGCCAGCAGGTGGGTGGTGAGCTCCTACAATGAGCAGTTCTTC. The rearrangement uses TRBV2 and TRBJ2-1, with D hard to call. This CDR3 has 15 residues. Germline V gene data show CDR1 as SNHLY and CDR2 as FYNNEI. Trimming pared 6 bases from V and 0 bases from J, leaving 12 bases between.

The rearrangement links TRBV3-1 (or the pseudogene TRBV3-2) to TRBJ2-2; D uncertain. CDR3 size: 13 residues. The germline CDR1 and CDR2 sequences are LGHDT and YNNKEL (reference sequence). With 6 bases removed from V and 3 bases from J, the gap between germline ends came to 8 bases. The DNA of the CDR3 is TGTGCCAGCAGTTCATTCCACACCGGGGAGCTGTTTTTT. It codes for CASSSFHTGELFF.